This TCR beta chain was sequenced in a study of T cell repertoires in cytomegalovirus infection (dated by TCRdb to the late 2010s). For context, the study as a whole: The peptide stimulations were aimed at well-studied HLA-B-restricted epitopes as well as recently identified HLA-C-restricted CMV epitopes, whose presentation resists viral immunomodulation. The HLA type of each donor mattered for the analysis, because public TCR beta signatures pointed to carriage of CMV infection along with the matching HLA type. What the research found in general, with its limitations: The ex vivo response was dominated by HLA-C-restricted CMV-specific TCR beta clonotypes, which also provided the single most frequent clonotype in two of eight donors. In both this cohort and an independent roughly 330-donor cohort, the cumulative frequency of public TCR beta family members distinguished carriers of CMV infection plus the relevant HLA type.

Sequencing instrument: Illumina HiSeq 1500. Using fastp trimming at Q25 and MiXCR clonotype assembly, TCRdb reanalyzed the public sequencing data and kept in-frame beta chains. All rows with the same CDR3 protein become a single entry with the most common DNA and genes. Recorded for this sample are about 50,000 distinct CDR3 sequences; about 20% of them occurred a single time. Roughly 78% of the sample comes from the top ten. As to this clonotype: Its cognate antigen has yet to be identified. Within one base of it there is no much larger clone, and no base qualities were kept.

The sample's treatment or condition, from its label and the paper: in vitro stimulation with specific CMV peptide epitopes to enrich CMV-specific T cells. The CDR3 spans 13 residues, from the cysteine through the phenylalanine. The CDR3 DNA has 39 bases and is translated from base 1. Trimming removed 3 bases from V and 2 bases from J, leaving 8 bases between the germline ends. This chain is built from TRBV12-3 or TRBV12-4 and TRBJ2-7; the D gene is unclear. The TCR originated in a human donor in good health (CMV status not recorded). Some clones in this sample may be carry-over from other donors' samples. The specimen comprised CD8+ T cells from cultured PBMCs, sampled from culture after CMV antigen stimulation. Read as DNA, the sequence is TGTGCCAGCAGTTTCCAGACAACCTACGAGCAGTACTTC. Its coded protein is CASSFQTTYEQYF.